The 10 T cell receptor beta chains listed next were all sequenced from one sample in a study of CD8+ T cells in alopecia areata. As the sequencing template, cDNA was produced by extracting RNA and reverse transcribing it. Sequenced by immunoSEQ multiplex PCR; TCRdb stores in-frame clones only, minus some. The profile shows roughly 190,000 clones, more than 50% of them singletons. Treatment reported: oral pan-JAK inhibitor, 5-10 mg twice daily. Material: CD4+ T cells sorted from blood, obtained at week 24, from a patient treated with tofacitinib. The source of these receptors is a human donor with alopecia areata.

The chain has TRBV15 and TRBJ2-7; no definite D call. CDR1 and CDR2 from the germline V gene are LNHNV and YYDKDF (reference sequence). Trimming stripped 0 bases from V and 3 bases from J, with 6 bases between. The CDR3 length is 13 residues. The chain's CDR3 is CATSRDRNYEQYF. The CDR3 DNA follows: TGTGCCACCAGCAGAGATCGGAACTACGAGCAGTACTTC.

V and J are TRBV9 and TRBJ2-1; 7 positions match TRBD1. The CDR3 has 15 amino acids. V shed 0 bases and J 4 bases; nucleotides not matched to a gene: 4. CDR1 and CDR2 (germline): SGDLS, YYNGEE. CDR3 sequence (DNA): TGTGCCAGCAGCGTAGCTGGGACAGAATACAATGAGCAGTTCTTC. Amino acids: CASSVAGTEYNEQFF.

This clone came up a few times. V gene TRBV4-3 combines with J gene TRBJ1-4; possible D gene TRBD1, 5 bases. The CDR3 totals 13 residues. Germline CDR1 is LGHNA and CDR2 is YSLEER. The V end lost 7 bases, the J end lost 8 bases, and 14 bases lay between the germline ends. The CDR3, as DNA: TGCGCCAGCAACACTAGAGGGGAGGAAAAACTGTTTTTT. It is translated as CASNTRGEEKLFF.

Worth noting for this clone: This same CDR3 is encoded by further DNA sequences in the sample. The chain recombines TRBV7-6 with TRBJ1-5, with a tentative D call TRBD1 (6 bases). The V end lost 1 base, the J end lost 1 base, and 8 bases lay between the germline ends. The CDR3 extends over 15 amino acids. The V gene's germline CDR1 is SGHVS and CDR2 FNYEAQ. CDR3 residues: CASSLGQGSNQPQHF. The CDR3 bases are TGTGCCAGCAGCTTAGGTCAGGGGAGCAATCAGCCCCAGCATTTT.

At least ten counts were recorded for this clone. Other nucleotide sequences from this sample produce the same CDR3. The rearrangement links TRBV12-5 to TRBJ2-2; perhaps D is TRBD1 or TRBD2 (5 bases each). V gave up 6 bases and J gave up 2 bases, with 7 bases separating them. The CDR3 has 13 residues. CDR1 and CDR2 (germline): LGHNT, FRNRAP. In DNA, the CDR3 is TGTGCTAGTGGCCGGGACAACACCGGGGAGCTGTTTTTT. It specifies CASGRDNTGELFF.

The J gene is TRBJ1-6, the V gene TRBV30; tentatively, D is TRBD1 (6 bases). This CDR3 is 15 amino acids long. V lost 2 bases and J lost 10, with 18 bases in between. CDR1 is GTSNPN, CDR2 SVGIG, per germline (reference sequence). CDR3 sequence: CAWSWGGRENSPLHF. For the CDR3, the DNA is TGTGCCTGGAGTTGGGGGGGCAGGGAAAACTCACCCCTCCACTTT.

The chain carries TRBV13 and TRBJ2-2; D is perhaps TRBD1 (5 bases). Trimming stripped 6 bases from V and 4 bases from J, with 18 bases between. The CDR3 covers 16 residues. Germline-derived CDR1 and CDR2 are PRHDT and FYEKMQ (reference sequence). CDR3 sequence (DNA): TGTGCCAGCAGGGCTTCCACCAGGGCGAGCACCGGGGAGCTGTTTTTT. Residues: CASRASTRASTGELFF.

The chain employs TRBV7-2 and TRBJ1-2; maybe TRBD1 (6 bases). Germline V CDR1 and CDR2: SGHTA, FQGNSA. Trimming cost V 2 bases and J 8 bases, with 15 bases left between them. This CDR3 has 14 amino acids. CDR3 coding DNA: TGTGCCAGCAGCTTAACCACGACAGGAGGGGGCTACACCTTC. Protein: CASSLTTTGGGYTF.

In this sample, this clone turned up a few times. The chain employs TRBV7-2 and TRBJ2-1; a weak D match, TRBD1 (6 bases). Per the germline V gene, CDR1 is SGHTA and CDR2 is FQGNSA. The CDR3 extends over 13 amino acids. The V end lost 8 bases, the J end lost 4 bases, and 12 bases lay between the germline ends. Here the CDR3 DNA reads TGTGCCAGCGTGGCAGGGGCTTACAATGAGCAGTTCTTC. Translation gives CASVAGAYNEQFF. Full variable domain (remainder filled in from reference TRBV7-2 and TRBJ2-1): GAGVSQSPSNKVTEKGKDVELRCDPISGHTALYWYRQSLGQGLEFLIYFQGNSAPDKSGLPSDRFSAERTGGSVSTLTIQRTQQEDSAVYLCASVAGAYNEQFFGPGTRLTVL.

DNA for the CDR3: TGCAGCGTTCGGACTAGCGGGGGTGACGCAGATACGCAGTATTTT. The encoded protein is CSVRTSGGDADTQYF. The V and J genes are TRBV29-1 and TRBJ2-3, with 13 bases that match TRBD2. Trimming removed 5 bases from V and 4 bases from J; junction bases left unmatched: 6. The CDR3 sequence is 15 residues long. The germline V gene encodes CDR1 SQVTM and CDR2 ANQGSEA.